The clone carrying this T cell receptor (beta chain) was seen more than once but under ten times. As yet, its antigen is unknown. The data derive from a study of beta chain features in type 1 diabetes. Study results and limitations: Overrepresentation of cells with high TCR expression could result from cDNA sequencing.

This CDR3 spans 17 amino acids. Germline lookup yields CDR1 MDHEN and CDR2 SYDVKM. The junction had 14 bases not matched to a gene; V was cut back by 4 bases and J by 4 bases. The isolated RNA, all of it, was reverse transcribed, so expressed TCRB transcripts were what got sequenced. Sequencing used immunoSEQ multiplex PCR; TCRdb keeps in-frame clones, though not all of them. There are some 500,000 clones in the sample; over 9.5% occur only once, and 0.045% to 0.06% lies in the top ten. The material sequenced was naive CD4+ T cells from blood. The TCR sequence derives from a woman aged 18-29 years in good health. The gene calls are TRBV28 and TRBJ2-3; 7 bases match TRBD2. The CDR3 nucleotides are TGTGCCAGCAGTTCTCTCGGGAGCGGGGAGATCGCAGATACGCAGTATTTT. It yields the protein CASSSLGSGEIADTQYF.